These 10 T cell receptor beta chains share one sample of origin, sequenced in a study of control samples from healthy donors and cancer patients (dated by TCRdb to 2018 to 2020). Library construction relied on the immunoSEQ multiplex PCR assay. The clones in this table, taken by TCRdb from immuneACCESS, are in-frame only. Not every clone is retained; where verified, under half of the shortfall comes from an unresolved V gene, and the cause of the rest is unknown. The sample table holds some 250,000 clones, of which around 79% were seen once. Jointly, the top ten make up about 14% of the sample. The specimen sequenced was PBMCs. The receptor source for this set is a woman aged 55-70 years with lung cancer.

The J gene is TRBJ1-3, the V gene TRBV6-2 or TRBV6-3, with no clear D. The CDR3 spans 14 residues. V lost 0 bases to trimming and J lost 3 bases, with 6 bases between them. The germline gives CDR1 MNHEY, CDR2 SVGEGT. The CDR3 is CASSYSRGGNTIYF. The CDR3 bases are TGTGCCAGCAGTTACTCGCGAGGTGGAAACACCATATATTTT.

The chain couples TRBV27 to TRBJ2-7; the D gene is possibly TRBD2 (5 bases). The CDR3 loop spans 14 amino acids. V lost 2 bases and J lost 3, with 11 bases in between. CDR1 MNHEY and CDR2 SMNVEV come from the germline V gene (reference sequence). DNA of the CDR3: TGTGCCAGCAGTTTACGGGGTTTGGGCTACGAGCAGTACTTC. It encodes CASSLRGLGYEQYF.

The rearrangement uses TRBV19 and TRBJ1-5; the D gene is possibly TRBD1 (6 bases). Germline assignment: CDR1 LNHDA and CDR2 SQIVND (reference sequence). This CDR3 spans 14 amino acids. The ends were cut back, 3 bases at V and 6 bases at J, with 12 bases in the middle. In DNA form, the CDR3 reads TGTGCCAGTAGTATCCAACAGGGAAGTCAGCCCCAGCATTTT. As protein: CASSIQQGSQPQHF.

The V and J genes are TRBV10-3 and TRBJ2-3; D is unclear. Germline V gives CDR1 ENHRY, CDR2 SYGVKD. The CDR3 length is 15 residues. Trimming cost V 3 bases and J 4 bases, with 14 bases left between them. The CDR3 spells CAISEPGEKADTQYF. The CDR3 DNA sequence: TGTGCCATCAGTGAACCGGGCGAAAAGGCAGATACGCAGTATTTT.

The V gene is TRBV2, the J gene TRBJ1-4; TRBD1 matches at 9 bases. This CDR3 spans 15 amino acids. With 6 bases clipped from V and 8 bases from J, the junction kept 10 bases outside the gene matches. Per germline, CDR1 SNHLY and CDR2 FYNNEI. CDR3 in amino acids: CASSPQGARGEKLFF. The CDR3 DNA sequence: TGTGCCAGCAGCCCACAGGGGGCGCGGGGGGAAAAACTGTTTTTT.

The genes are TRBV2 and TRBJ1-6; D ambiguous. The CDR3 contains 13 residues. Trimming pared 6 bases from V and 5 bases from J, leaving 8 bases between. Germline CDR1 and CDR2: SNHLY and FYNNEI. The CDR3 DNA is TGTGCCAGCAGAAGTTACGATAATTCACCCCTCCACTTT. Translated, it gives CASRSYDNSPLHF.

This chain connects TRBV25-1 to TRBJ2-7, with a weak D call TRBD1 (5 bases). The germline gives CDR1 MGHDK, CDR2 SYGVNS. V dropped 3 bases and J dropped 2 bases, with 14 bases sitting between them. The CDR3 is made up of 15 amino acids. As DNA, the CDR3 is TGTGCCAGCAGTGAGGGTCAACCAGGGACCTACGAGCAGTACTTC. Its translation is CASSEGQPGTYEQYF.

The V and J genes are TRBV11-2 and TRBJ2-7; 8 bases fit TRBD1. Germline V CDR1 and CDR2: SGHAT, FQNNGV. This CDR3 is 15 amino acids long. The ends lost 5 bases at V and 3 bases at J; junction bases unmatched: 9. The CDR3 is CASSVPETGDYEQYF. The DNA for the CDR3 is TGTGCCAGCAGCGTCCCCGAGACAGGGGACTACGAGCAGTACTTC.

This rearrangement joins TRBV21-1 to TRBJ2-7; TRBD1, the table's D call, was not compared with the DNA. TRBV21-1 is a pseudogene locus. The CDR3 totals 16 residues. The CDR3 region has the DNA TGTGCCAGCAGCAAAAAGTGGGACAGGTGCTCCTACGAGCAGTACTTC. It encodes CASSKKWDRCSYEQYF.

This chain uses TRBV30 with TRBJ2-1, with D maybe TRBD1 (6 bases). Between the trimmed V and J ends, which lost 0 bases and 2 bases, there was a span of 11 bases. Germline V gene lookup returns CDR1 GTSNPN and CDR2 SVGIG (reference sequence). This CDR3 has 15 amino acids. CDR3 sequence: CAWSVRQAPYNEQFF. The CDR3, as DNA: TGTGCCTGGAGTGTAAGACAGGCCCCCTACAATGAGCAGTTCTTC.